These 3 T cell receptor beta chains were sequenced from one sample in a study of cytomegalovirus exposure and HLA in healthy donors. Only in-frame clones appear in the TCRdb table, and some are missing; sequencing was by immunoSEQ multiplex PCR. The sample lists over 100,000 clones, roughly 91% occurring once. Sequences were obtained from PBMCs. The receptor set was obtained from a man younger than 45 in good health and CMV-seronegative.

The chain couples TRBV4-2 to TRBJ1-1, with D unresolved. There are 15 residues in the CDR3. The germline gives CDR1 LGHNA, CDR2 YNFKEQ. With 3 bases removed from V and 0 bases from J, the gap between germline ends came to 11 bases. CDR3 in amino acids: CASSHQAAMNTEAFF. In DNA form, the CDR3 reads TGTGCCAGCAGCCACCAAGCGGCCATGAACACTGAAGCTTTCTTT.

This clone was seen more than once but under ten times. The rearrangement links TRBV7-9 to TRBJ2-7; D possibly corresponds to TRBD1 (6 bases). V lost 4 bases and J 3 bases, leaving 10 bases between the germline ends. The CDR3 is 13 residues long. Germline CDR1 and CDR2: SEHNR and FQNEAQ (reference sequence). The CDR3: CASSSGEGYEQYF. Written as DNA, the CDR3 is TGTGCCAGCAGCTCAGGGGAAGGCTACGAGCAGTACTTC.

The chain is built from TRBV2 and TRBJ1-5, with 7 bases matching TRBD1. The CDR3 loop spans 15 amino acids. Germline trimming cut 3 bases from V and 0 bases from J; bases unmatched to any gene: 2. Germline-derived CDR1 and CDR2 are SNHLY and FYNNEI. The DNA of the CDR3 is TGTGCCAGCAGTGAGGGACAGAGTAGCAATCAGCCCCAGCATTTT. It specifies CASSEGQSSNQPQHF.